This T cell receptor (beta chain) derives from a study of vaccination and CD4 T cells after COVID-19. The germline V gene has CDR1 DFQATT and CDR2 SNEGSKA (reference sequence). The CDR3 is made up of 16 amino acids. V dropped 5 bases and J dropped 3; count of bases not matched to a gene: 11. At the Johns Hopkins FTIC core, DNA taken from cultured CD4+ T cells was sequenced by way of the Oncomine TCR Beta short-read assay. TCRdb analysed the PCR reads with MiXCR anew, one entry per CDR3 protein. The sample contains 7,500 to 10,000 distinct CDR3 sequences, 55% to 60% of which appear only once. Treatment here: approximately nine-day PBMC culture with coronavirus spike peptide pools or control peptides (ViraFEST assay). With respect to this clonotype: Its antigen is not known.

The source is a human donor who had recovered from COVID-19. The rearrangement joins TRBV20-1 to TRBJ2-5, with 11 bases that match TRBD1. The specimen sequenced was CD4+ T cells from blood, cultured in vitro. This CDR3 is CSAFGPGQGGEETQYF. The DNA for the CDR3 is TGCAGTGCTTTCGGACCGGGACAGGGGGGAGAAGAGACCCAGTACTTC.